The 26 T cell receptor beta chains reported below all come from one sample, sequenced in a study of blood T cell repertoires in COVID-19. Generated by immunoSEQ multiplex PCR, the TCRdb table keeps only in-frame clones and is missing some. The table lists about 160,000 clones, around 77% of them singletons. The specimen sequenced was peripheral blood. All receptors derive from a man aged 65 to 79 with acute or convalescent COVID-19.

This clone was recorded a few times. The chain links TRBV9 to TRBJ2-3; possible D gene TRBD2, 5 bases. Germline loops: CDR1 SGDLS, CDR2 YYNGEE. The V gene lost 6 bases and the J gene lost 3 bases, with 11 bases spanning the gap. This CDR3 region has 13 residues. CDR3 loop: CASNRDPTDTQYF. For the CDR3, the DNA is TGTGCCAGCAACCGGGATCCGACAGATACGCAGTATTTT.

CDR3 coding DNA: TGTGCCAGCTCCCACTCAAAAGACTATGGCTACACCTTC. It codes for CASSHSKDYGYTF. The genes are TRBV18 and TRBJ1-2; D unresolved. The CDR3 spans 13 residues. The V gene's germline CDR1 is KGHSH and CDR2 LQKENI. Trimming pared 6 bases from V and 3 bases from J, leaving 11 bases between.

The chain is built from TRBV28 and TRBJ1-4; 8 bases are shared with TRBD1. Germline values: CDR1 MDHEN, CDR2 SYDVKM. V gave up 3 bases and J gave up 3 bases; unmatched junction bases: 12. This CDR3 has 18 residues. CDR3 bases: TGTGCCAGCAGTTTTATCAGGGGGCGCAACCTCGCTAATGAAAAACTGTTTTTT. Its translation: CASSFIRGRNLANEKLFF.

The chain couples TRBV12-5 to TRBJ1-4; tentative D call: TRBD1 (6 bases). This CDR3 spans 16 amino acids. CDR1 LGHNT and CDR2 FRNRAP come from the germline V gene. The germline V and J ends were trimmed by 2 bases and 4 bases, with 14 bases remaining between them. For the CDR3, the DNA is TGTGCTAGTGGTTTGCTGACAGGACCAATTAATGAAAAACTGTTTTTT. Encoded protein: CASGLLTGPINEKLFF.

The rearrangement links TRBV27 to TRBJ1-2; a weak D match, TRBD1 (6 bases). The CDR3 consists of 13 residues. Germline-derived CDR1 and CDR2 are MNHEY and SMNVEV (reference sequence). V was cut by 3 bases and J by 4 bases, with 9 bases left in between. The CDR3 protein is CASSFRDTYGYTF. CDR3 DNA: TGTGCCAGCAGTTTCCGGGACACCTATGGCTACACCTTC.

The chain employs TRBV6-2 or TRBV6-3 and TRBJ2-5; maybe TRBD1 (6 bases). From germline, CDR1 is MNHEY and CDR2 SVGEGT. Trimming cost V 2 bases and J 5 bases, with 15 bases left between them. The CDR3 is made up of 15 amino acids. The CDR3 here is CASSYGQGLSETQYF. CDR3 coding DNA: TGTGCCAGCAGTTACGGGCAGGGGTTGTCGGAGACCCAGTACTTC.

This clone was counted a few times. The chain links TRBV23-1 to TRBJ1-1; D may be TRBD1 (6 bases). TRBV23-1 is an ORF, with its function uncertain. The V gene lost 4 bases and the J gene lost 5 bases, with 17 bases spanning the gap. The CDR3 is 15 residues long. CDR3 sequence: CASSPTGTFLTEAFF. The CDR3 nucleotides are TGCGCCAGCAGTCCCACGGGGACATTTTTAACTGAAGCTTTCTTT.

The chain has TRBV27 and TRBJ2-7; 7 bases agree with TRBD1. CDR3 length equals 14 residues. V gave up 5 bases and J gave up 2 bases; unmatched junction bases: 6. Germline CDR1 is MNHEY and CDR2 is SMNVEV (reference sequence). The CDR3 nucleotides read TGTGCCAGCAGTCCACAGACAGGGCCCTACGAGCAGTACTTC. Translating gives CASSPQTGPYEQYF.

The V gene is TRBV27, the J gene TRBJ1-1; TRBD1 matches at 8 bases. The trim removed 6 bases at V and 7 bases at J, leaving 10 bases unmatched. The CDR3 consists of 14 residues. Germline lookup yields CDR1 MNHEY and CDR2 SMNVEV (reference sequence). Written as DNA, the CDR3 is TGTGCCAGCAGACAGACCTTCGACAGGGGTGAAGCTTTCTTT. Translated: CASRQTFDRGEAFF.

This sequence joins TRBV6-5 and TRBJ2-7; 8 positions match TRBD2. Losses at the gene ends were 8 bases for V and 0 bases for J; bases not matched to a gene: 9. This CDR3 has 15 amino acids. The germline CDR1 and CDR2 sequences are MNHEY and SVGAGI. This CDR3 is CASRPGAGGSYEQYF. The CDR3 DNA reads as TGTGCCAGCCGCCCTGGGGCGGGGGGCTCCTACGAGCAGTACTTC.

In the case of this clone: Mismatch with germline at one junction end may stem from a read error. The genes are TRBV7-7 and TRBJ2-3; D call uncertain. Germline loops: CDR1 SSHAT, CDR2 FNYEAQ (reference sequence). The CDR3 sequence is 15 residues long. CDR3 loop: CASSLGSSGTDTQYF. CDR3 sequence (DNA): TGTGCTAGCAGCTTAGGGTCGAGCGGCACAGATACGCAGTATTTT.

This chain joins TRBV7-3 and TRBJ2-1; D is possibly TRBD1 (5 bases). CDR3 length equals 15 residues. Trimming took off 3 bases at V and 0 bases at J, with 9 bases between the two ends. The germline CDR1 and CDR2 sequences are SGHTA and FQGTGA. This CDR3 is CASSLTQGSYNEQFF. CDR3 in DNA: TGTGCCAGCAGCTTGACTCAGGGCTCCTACAATGAGCAGTTCTTC.

For the CDR3, the DNA is TGTGCCAGCAGCTTAGCCGGGACAGGACGCCGGCCCTCCTACGAGCAGTACTTC. Translated: CASSLAGTGRRPSYEQYF. The chain combines TRBV11-2 with TRBJ2-7; 8 bases are a match to TRBD1. The V and J ends lost 1 base and 0 bases, in that order; junction bases with no gene match: 11. CDR3 length: 18 residues. In germline, CDR1 is SGHAT, CDR2 FQNNGV. Looking up the rest from reference TRBV11-2 and TRBJ2-7 gives the full variable domain: EAGVAQSPRYKIIEKRQSVAFWCNPISGHATLYWYQQILGQGPKLLIQFQNNGVVDDSQLPKDRFSAERLKGVDSTLKIQPAKLEDSAVYLCASSLAGTGRRPSYEQYFGPGTRLTVT.

This chain uses TRBV19 with TRBJ1-2; the match to TRBD1 covers 7 bases. V shed 10 bases and J 7 bases; nucleotides not matched to a gene: 9. Germline CDR1 LNHDA, CDR2 SQIVND (reference sequence). This CDR3 has 12 residues. CDR3 sequence: CATGQDYSGYTF. CDR3 coding DNA: TGTGCCACCGGACAGGATTACTCTGGCTACACCTTC. Based on the CDR3 plus reference TRBV19 and TRBJ1-2, the full variable domain is DGGITQSPKYLFRKEGQNVTLSCEQNLNHDAMYWYRQDPGQGLRLIYYSQIVNDFQKGDIAEGYSVSREKKESFPLTVTSAQKNPTAFYLCATGQDYSGYTFGSGTRLTVV.

The chain uses TRBV9 and TRBJ2-2; 8 nucleotides match TRBD2. This CDR3 has 17 amino acids. Germline trimming cut 2 bases from V and 2 bases from J; bases unmatched to any gene: 8. Germline CDR1 is SGDLS and CDR2 is YYNGEE. DNA for the CDR3: TGTGCCAGCAGCGTCCTCGGGGGGGTGTTCAACACCGGGGAGCTGTTTTTT. It is translated as CASSVLGGVFNTGELFF.

The chain uses TRBV30 and TRBJ2-2; D perhaps matches TRBD2 (6 bases). This CDR3 comprises 14 residues. Germline CDR1 and CDR2: GTSNPN and SVGIG (reference sequence). With 3 bases removed from V and 0 bases from J, the gap between germline ends came to 8 bases. CDR3 in amino acids: CAWSRLANTGELFF. The CDR3 DNA reads TGTGCCTGGAGCCGACTAGCGAACACCGGGGAGCTGTTTTTT. The variable domain in full, with the rest retrieved from reference TRBV30 and TRBJ2-2, is SQTIHQWPATLVQPVGSPLSLECTVEGTSNPNLYWYRQAAGRGLQLLFYSVGIGQISSEVPQNLSASRPQDRQFILSSKKLLLSDSGFYLCAWSRLANTGELFFGEGSRLTVL.

The gene calls are TRBV28 and TRBJ2-4; TRBD2 agrees at 9 bases. The CDR3 is 15 residues long. CDR1 MDHEN and CDR2 SYDVKM come from the germline V gene. The V segment lost 5 bases and the J segment 1 base; nucleotides outside the gene matches: 3. The DNA for the CDR3 is TGTGCCAGCAGTAGGCGGGAGGGGGCCAAAAACATTCAGTACTTC. This sequence encodes CASSRREGAKNIQYF.

The V and J genes are TRBV11-2 and TRBJ2-1; TRBD2 matches at 9 bases. The CDR3 consists of 15 residues. V was pared by 1 base and J by 10 bases, with 8 bases of the junction left unmatched. CDR1 and CDR2 from the germline V gene are SGHAT and FQNNGV. The chain's CDR3 is CASSLGRGGAGEQFF. DNA for the CDR3: TGTGCCAGCAGCTTAGGTCGCGGGGGGGCCGGGGAGCAGTTCTTC.

This clone was counted ten times or more. Other DNA sequences in this specimen translate into the identical CDR3. This sequence joins TRBV5-1 and TRBJ2-1, with 11 bases matching TRBD1. Germline V gives CDR1 SGHRS, CDR2 YFSETQ. J was trimmed by 6 bases and V by 4 bases; bases with no gene match: 3. This CDR3 contains 14 residues. The CDR3 DNA is TGCGCCAGCAGCCCCGGGACAGGGGGCAATGAGCAGTTCTTC. Protein product: CASSPGTGGNEQFF.

This clone was seen only once. This chain joins TRBV5-4 and TRBJ1-2; D possibly corresponds to TRBD1 (6 bases). This CDR3 comprises 16 residues. Deletions cut 0 bases from V and 8 bases from J, with 20 bases between. Germline V gives CDR1 SGHNT, CDR2 YYREEE (reference sequence). The DNA for the CDR3 is TGTGCCAGCAGCTTGGGGGGGATACAGGGTGATAAGGGCTACACCTTC. Protein: CASSLGGIQGDKGYTF.

This sequence joins TRBV11-1 and TRBJ2-2, with D hard to call. V shed 9 bases and J shed 0 bases, with 11 bases lying between them. The CDR3 extends over 14 amino acids. CDR1 is SGHAT and CDR2 is FQDESV in the germline V gene (reference sequence). This chain's CDR3 is CASGWLANTGELFF. The DNA for the CDR3 is TGTGCCAGTGGTTGGCTAGCGAACACCGGGGAGCTGTTTTTT.

The table lists this clone with a few counts. The chain links TRBV6-1 to TRBJ2-1, with 8 bases matching TRBD2. This CDR3 spans 15 amino acids. Germline lookup yields CDR1 MNHNS and CDR2 SASEGT. The ends lost 3 bases at V and 2 bases at J; junction bases unmatched: 3. The CDR3 here is CASSEGSGTYNEQFF. In DNA, the CDR3 is TGTGCCAGCAGTGAGGGTAGCGGGACCTACAATGAGCAGTTCTTC.

The CDR3 protein is CASSPYRESGNTIYF. The CDR3 nucleotides are TGTGCCAGCTCACCTTACAGGGAATCTGGAAACACCATATATTTT. The chain couples TRBV18 to TRBJ1-3, with D perhaps TRBD1 (6 bases). The CDR3 runs to 15 residues. V was shortened by 3 bases and J by 1 base, with 10 bases between the two germline ends. Germline assignment: CDR1 KGHSH and CDR2 LQKENI.

The chain uses TRBV24-1 and TRBJ2-1, with 12 positions matching TRBD2. Germline V lookup: CDR1 KGHDR, CDR2 SFDVKD. Trimming removed 3 bases from V and 10 bases from J; junction bases left unmatched: 15. This CDR3 spans 18 amino acids. CDR3 bases: TGTGCCACCAGTGATCCTCCACCGGGACTAGCGGGTACCCAAGAGCAGTTCTTC. Protein product: CATSDPPPGLAGTQEQFF.

V usage is TRBV19 and J usage is TRBJ1-5; weak D call: TRBD1 (6 bases). V shed 5 bases and J shed 6 bases, with 17 bases lying between them. The CDR3 covers 15 residues. From germline, CDR1 is LNHDA and CDR2 SQIVND (reference sequence). The CDR3 region is CASSPPGVFSQPQHF. In nucleotides, the CDR3 is TGTGCCAGTAGTCCACCAGGGGTTTTCAGTCAGCCCCAGCATTTT.

V is TRBV5-1 and J is TRBJ1-1; the match to TRBD1 covers 7 bases. The germline gives CDR1 SGHRS, CDR2 YFSETQ. This CDR3 has 14 amino acids. The V segment lost 4 bases and the J segment 2 bases; nucleotides outside the gene matches: 5. The CDR3 coding sequence is TGCGCCAGCAGCGCTGGGACAGTCAACACTGAAGCTTTCTTT. It is translated as CASSAGTVNTEAFF.